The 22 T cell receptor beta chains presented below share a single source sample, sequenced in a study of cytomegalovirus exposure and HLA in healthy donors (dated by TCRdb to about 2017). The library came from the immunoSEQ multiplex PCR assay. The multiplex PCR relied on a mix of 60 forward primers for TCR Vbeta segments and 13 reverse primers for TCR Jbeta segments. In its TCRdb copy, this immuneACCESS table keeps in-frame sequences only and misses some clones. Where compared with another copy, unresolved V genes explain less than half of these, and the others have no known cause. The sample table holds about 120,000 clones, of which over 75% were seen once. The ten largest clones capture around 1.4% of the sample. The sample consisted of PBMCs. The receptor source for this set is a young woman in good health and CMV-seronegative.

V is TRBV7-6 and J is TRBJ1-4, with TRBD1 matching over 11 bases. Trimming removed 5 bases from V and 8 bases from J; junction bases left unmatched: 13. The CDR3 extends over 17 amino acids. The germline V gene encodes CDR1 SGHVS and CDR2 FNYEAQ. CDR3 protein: CASSPRTGGPIGEKLFF. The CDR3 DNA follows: TGTGCCAGCAGCCCTAGGACAGGGGGCCCGATAGGGGAAAAACTGTTTTTT. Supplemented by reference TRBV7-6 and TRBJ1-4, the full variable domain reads GAGVSQSPRYKVTKRGQDVALRCDPISGHVSLYWYRQALGQGPEFLTYFNYEAQQDKSGLPNDRFSAERPEGSISTLTIQRTEQRDSAMYRCASSPRTGGPIGEKLFFGSGTQLSVL.

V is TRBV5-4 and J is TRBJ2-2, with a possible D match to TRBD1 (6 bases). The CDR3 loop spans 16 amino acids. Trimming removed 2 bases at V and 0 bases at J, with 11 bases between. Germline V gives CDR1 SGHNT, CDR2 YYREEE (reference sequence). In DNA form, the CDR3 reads TGTGCCAGCAGCTTAGGGGGTACCGCGAACACCGGGGAGCTGTTTTTT. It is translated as CASSLGGTANTGELFF.

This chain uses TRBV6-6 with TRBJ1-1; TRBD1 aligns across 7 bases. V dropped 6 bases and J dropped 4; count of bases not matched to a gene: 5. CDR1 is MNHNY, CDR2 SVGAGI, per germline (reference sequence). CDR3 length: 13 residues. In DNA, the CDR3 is TGTGCCAGCAGCCCCAGGGGGAGCACTGAAGCTTTCTTT. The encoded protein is CASSPRGSTEAFF.

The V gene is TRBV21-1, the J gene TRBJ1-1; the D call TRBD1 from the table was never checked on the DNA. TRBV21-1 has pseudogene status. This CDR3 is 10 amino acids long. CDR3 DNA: TGTGCCATCCCTATTTATACAGGGTTCTTT. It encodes CAIPIYTGFF.

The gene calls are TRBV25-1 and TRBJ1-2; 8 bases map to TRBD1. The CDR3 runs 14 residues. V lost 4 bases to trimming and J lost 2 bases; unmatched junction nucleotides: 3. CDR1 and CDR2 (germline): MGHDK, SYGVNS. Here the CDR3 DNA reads TGTGCCAGCAGTGTGACAGGGGCCAACTATGGCTACACCTTC. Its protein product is CASSVTGANYGYTF.

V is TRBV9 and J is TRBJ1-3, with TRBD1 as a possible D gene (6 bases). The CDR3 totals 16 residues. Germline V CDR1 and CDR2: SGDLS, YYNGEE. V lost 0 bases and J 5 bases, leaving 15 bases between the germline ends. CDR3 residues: CASSVATGGIRNTIYF. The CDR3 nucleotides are TGTGCCAGCAGCGTAGCTACGGGGGGCATTCGAAACACCATATATTTT.

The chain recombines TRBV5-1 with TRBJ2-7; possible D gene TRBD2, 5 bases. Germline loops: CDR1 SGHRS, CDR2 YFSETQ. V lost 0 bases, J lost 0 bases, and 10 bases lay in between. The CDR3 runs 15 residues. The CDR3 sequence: CASSLVGVSSYEQYF. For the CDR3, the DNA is TGCGCCAGCAGCTTGGTGGGAGTCAGCTCCTACGAGCAGTACTTC.

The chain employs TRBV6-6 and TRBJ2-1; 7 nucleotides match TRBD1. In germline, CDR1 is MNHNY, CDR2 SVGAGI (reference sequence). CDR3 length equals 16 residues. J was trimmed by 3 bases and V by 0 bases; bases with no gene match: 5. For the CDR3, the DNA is TGTGCCAGCAGTTACTCCCGGACAGGCTTCTACAATGAGCAGTTCTTC. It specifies CASSYSRTGFYNEQFF.

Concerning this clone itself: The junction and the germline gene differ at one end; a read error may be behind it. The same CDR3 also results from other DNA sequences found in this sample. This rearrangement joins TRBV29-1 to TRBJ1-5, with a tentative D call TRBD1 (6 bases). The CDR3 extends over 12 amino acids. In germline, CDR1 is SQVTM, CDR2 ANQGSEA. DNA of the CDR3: TGCAGCGTTGGGGGGCGCAACCAGCCCCAGCATTTT. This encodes CSVGGRNQPQHF.

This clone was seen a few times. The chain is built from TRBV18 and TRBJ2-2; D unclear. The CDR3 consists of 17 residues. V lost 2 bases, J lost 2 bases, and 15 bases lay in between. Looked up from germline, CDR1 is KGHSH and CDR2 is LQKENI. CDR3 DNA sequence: TGTGCCAGCTCACCAGCCGTCCTCTATGGTAACACCGGGGAGCTGTTTTTT. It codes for CASSPAVLYGNTGELFF. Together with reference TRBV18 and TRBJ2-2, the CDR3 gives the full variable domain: NAGVMQNPRHLVRRRGQEARLRCSPMKGHSHVYWYRQLPEEGLKFMVYLQKENIIDESGMPKERFSAEFPKEGPSILRIQQVVRGDSAAYFCASSPAVLYGNTGELFFGEGSRLTVL.

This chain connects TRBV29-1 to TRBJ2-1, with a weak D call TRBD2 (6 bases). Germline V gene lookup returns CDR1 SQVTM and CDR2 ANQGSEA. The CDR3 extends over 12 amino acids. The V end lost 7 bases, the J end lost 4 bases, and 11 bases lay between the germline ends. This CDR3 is CSAGTQYNEQFF. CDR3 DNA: TGCAGCGCCGGGACTCAGTACAATGAGCAGTTCTTC.

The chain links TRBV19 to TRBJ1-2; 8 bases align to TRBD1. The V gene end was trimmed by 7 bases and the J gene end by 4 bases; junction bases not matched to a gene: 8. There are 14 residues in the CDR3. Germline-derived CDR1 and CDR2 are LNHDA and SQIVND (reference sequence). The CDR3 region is CASKLGQELYGYTF. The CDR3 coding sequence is TGTGCCAGTAAACTGGGACAGGAACTCTATGGCTACACCTTC. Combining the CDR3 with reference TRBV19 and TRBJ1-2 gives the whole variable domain DGGITQSPKYLFRKEGQNVTLSCEQNLNHDAMYWYRQDPGQGLRLIYYSQIVNDFQKGDIAEGYSVSREKKESFPLTVTSAQKNPTAFYLCASKLGQELYGYTFGSGTRLTVV.

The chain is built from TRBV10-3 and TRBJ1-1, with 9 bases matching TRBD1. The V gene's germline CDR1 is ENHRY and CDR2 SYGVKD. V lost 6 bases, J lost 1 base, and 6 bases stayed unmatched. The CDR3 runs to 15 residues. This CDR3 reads CAIRDRDRANTEAFF. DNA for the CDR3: TGTGCCATCAGGGACCGGGACAGGGCGAACACTGAAGCTTTCTTT.

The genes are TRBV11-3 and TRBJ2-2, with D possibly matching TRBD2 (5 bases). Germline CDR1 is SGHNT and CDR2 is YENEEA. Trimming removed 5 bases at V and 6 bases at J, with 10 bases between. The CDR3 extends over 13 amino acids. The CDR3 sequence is CASSDREAGELFF. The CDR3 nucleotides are TGTGCCAGCAGCGACCGGGAAGCCGGGGAGCTGTTTTTT.

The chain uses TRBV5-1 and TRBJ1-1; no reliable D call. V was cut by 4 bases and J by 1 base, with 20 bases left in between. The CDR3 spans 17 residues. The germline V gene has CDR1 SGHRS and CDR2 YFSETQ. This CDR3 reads CASSRTSGSEGNTEAFF. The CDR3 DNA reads TGCGCCAGCAGCAGAACCTCTGGGTCGGAGGGGAACACTGAAGCTTTCTTT.

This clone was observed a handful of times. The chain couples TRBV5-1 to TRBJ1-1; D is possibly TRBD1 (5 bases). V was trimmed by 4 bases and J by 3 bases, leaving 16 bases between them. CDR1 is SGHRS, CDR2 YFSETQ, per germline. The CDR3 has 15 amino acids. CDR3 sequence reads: CASSGGRRGDTEAFF. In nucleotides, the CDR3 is TGCGCCAGCAGCGGGGGGAGGAGGGGTGACACTGAAGCTTTCTTT.

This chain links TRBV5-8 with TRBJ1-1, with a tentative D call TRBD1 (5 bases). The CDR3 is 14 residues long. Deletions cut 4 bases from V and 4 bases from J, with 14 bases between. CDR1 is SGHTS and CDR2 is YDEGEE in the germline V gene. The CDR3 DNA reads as TGTGCCAGCAGCAGGGACCCGGAGGGCACTGAAGCTTTCTTT. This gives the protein CASSRDPEGTEAFF.

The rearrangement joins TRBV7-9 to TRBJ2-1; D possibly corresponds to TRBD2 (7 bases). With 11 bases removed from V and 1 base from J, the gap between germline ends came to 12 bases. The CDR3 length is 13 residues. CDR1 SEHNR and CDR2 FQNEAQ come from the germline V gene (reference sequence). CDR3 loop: CAARGASYNEQFF. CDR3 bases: TGTGCCGCCCGGGGGGCATCCTACAATGAGCAGTTCTTC. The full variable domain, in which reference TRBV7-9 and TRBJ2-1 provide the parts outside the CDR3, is DTGVSQNPRHKITKRGQNVTFRCDPISEHNRLYWYRQTLGQGPEFLTYFQNEAQLEKSRLLSDRFSAERPKGSFSTLEIQRTEQGDSAMYLCAARGASYNEQFFGPGTRLTVL.

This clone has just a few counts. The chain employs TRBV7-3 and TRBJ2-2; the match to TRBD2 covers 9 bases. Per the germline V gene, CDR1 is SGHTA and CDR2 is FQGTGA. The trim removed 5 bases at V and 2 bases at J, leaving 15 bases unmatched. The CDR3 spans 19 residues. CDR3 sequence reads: CASSPRASRLAVNTGELFF. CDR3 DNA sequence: TGTGCCAGCAGCCCAAGAGCTTCCAGACTAGCGGTAAACACCGGGGAGCTGTTTTTT.

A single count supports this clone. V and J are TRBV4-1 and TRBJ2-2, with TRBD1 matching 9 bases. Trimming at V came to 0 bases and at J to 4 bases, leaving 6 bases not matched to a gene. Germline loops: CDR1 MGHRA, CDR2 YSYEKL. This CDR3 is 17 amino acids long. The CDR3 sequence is CASSQEPGQGTTGELFF. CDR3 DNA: TGCGCCAGCAGCCAAGAACCGGGACAGGGAACCACCGGGGAGCTGTTTTTT.

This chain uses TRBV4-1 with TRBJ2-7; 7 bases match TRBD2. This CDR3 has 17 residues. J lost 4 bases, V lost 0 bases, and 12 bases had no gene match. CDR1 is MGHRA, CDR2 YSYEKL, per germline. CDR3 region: CASSQDWRRDYPYEQYF. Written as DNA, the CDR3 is TGCGCCAGCAGCCAAGATTGGAGAAGGGACTATCCATACGAGCAGTACTTC.

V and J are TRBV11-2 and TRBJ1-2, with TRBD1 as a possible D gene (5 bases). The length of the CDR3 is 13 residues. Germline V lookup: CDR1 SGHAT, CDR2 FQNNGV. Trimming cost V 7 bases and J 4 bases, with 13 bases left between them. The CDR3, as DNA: TGTGCCAGCACGTACGGGGGGTCCTATGGCTACACCTTC. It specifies CASTYGGSYGYTF. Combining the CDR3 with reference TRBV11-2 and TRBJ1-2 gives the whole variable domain EAGVAQSPRYKIIEKRQSVAFWCNPISGHATLYWYQQILGQGPKLLIQFQNNGVVDDSQLPKDRFSAERLKGVDSTLKIQPAKLEDSAVYLCASTYGGSYGYTFGSGTRLTVV.